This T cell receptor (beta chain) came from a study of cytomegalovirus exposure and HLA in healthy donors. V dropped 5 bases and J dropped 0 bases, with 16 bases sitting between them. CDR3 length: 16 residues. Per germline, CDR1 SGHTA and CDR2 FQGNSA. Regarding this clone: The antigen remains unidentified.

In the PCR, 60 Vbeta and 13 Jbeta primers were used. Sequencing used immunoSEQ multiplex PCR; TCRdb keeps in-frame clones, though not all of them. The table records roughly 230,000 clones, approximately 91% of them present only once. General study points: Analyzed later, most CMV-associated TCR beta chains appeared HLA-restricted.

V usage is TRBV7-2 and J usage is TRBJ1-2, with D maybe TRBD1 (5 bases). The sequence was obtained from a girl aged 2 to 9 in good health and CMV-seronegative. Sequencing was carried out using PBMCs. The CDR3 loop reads CASSPFGHHSNYGYTF. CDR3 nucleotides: TGTGCCAGCAGCCCTTTCGGACACCACTCTAACTATGGCTACACCTTC. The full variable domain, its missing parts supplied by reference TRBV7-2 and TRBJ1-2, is GAGVSQSPSNKVTEKGKDVELRCDPISGHTALYWYRQSLGQGLEFLIYFQGNSAPDKSGLPSDRFSAERTGGSVSTLTIQRTQQEDSAVYLCASSPFGHHSNYGYTFGSGTRLTVV.